The rows below give T cell receptor beta chains drawn from one sample of a study of TIL therapy for anti-PD-1-resistant metastatic lung cancer. TCRdb's table, derived via immunoSEQ multiplex PCR, lists solely in-frame clones and lacks some. In the table there are some 60,000 clones, 70% to 75% of which are singletons. The sample consisted of blood, taken at baseline. These receptors were taken from a person aged 25-85 years with non-small cell lung cancer. CDR3s include the opening cysteine and the closing phenylalanine or tryptophan. Each record gives: clone size, V gene, CDR3 length, J gene, D gene, CDR3 protein, CDR3 DNA. A D gene is named only where the DNA matches it firmly. Some rows have no size entry. The others give once, few or many, or a class for an expanded clone.

>.|TRBV5-1|14|TRBJ1-2|.
CASSLQTTGYGYTF
TGCGCCAGCAGCTTGCAGACGACTGGCTATGGCTACACCTTC
>.|TRBV6-5|14|TRBJ2-2|TRBD2
CASSGTRNTGELFF
TGTGCCAGCAGTGGGACTAGGAACACCGGGGAGCTGTTTTTT
>.|TRBV7-9|15|TRBJ2-5|.
CASSLVPSSEETQYF
TGTGCCAGCAGCTTAGTGCCGAGCTCGGAAGAGACCCAGTACTTC
>.|TRBV11-2|14|TRBJ2-5|.
CASSSGEYPRTQYF
TGTGCCAGCAGCTCCGGAGAATATCCCCGGACCCAGTACTTC
>.|TRBV6-5|10|TRBJ2-1|.
CASGRNEQFF
TGTGCCAGCGGAAGGAATGAGCAGTTCTTC
>.|TRBV11-2|14|TRBJ2-7|.
CASSAKQGFYEQYF
TGTGCCAGCAGCGCGAAACAGGGTTTCTACGAGCAGTACTTC
>.|TRBV7-2|16|TRBJ2-3|TRBD1
CASSFRDSRNTDTQYF
TGTGCCAGCAGCTTCCGGGACAGCCGAAACACAGATACGCAGTATTTT
>.|TRBV7-9|13|TRBJ2-7|.
CASSSGGEYEQYF
TGTGCCAGCAGCTCAGGAGGGGAGTACGAGCAGTACTTC
>.|TRBV11-2|13|TRBJ2-1|.
CASSLAGGPYQFF
TGTGCCAGCAGCTTAGCTGGGGGGCCGTACCAGTTCTTC
>.|TRBV5-6|16|TRBJ2-5|TRBD2
CASSIRSGSGQETQYF
TGTGCCAGCAGCATACGTAGCGGGAGCGGGCAAGAGACCCAGTACTTC
>.|TRBV5-1|14|TRBJ2-5|.
CASSLIQPQETQYF
TGCGCCAGCAGCTTGATTCAGCCACAAGAGACCCAGTACTTC
>once|TRBV11-3|11|TRBJ2-1|.
CASSLGNEQFF
TGTGCCAGCAGCTTAGGCAATGAGCAGTTCTTC
>.|TRBV9|15|TRBJ1-2|.
CASSVGESPNYGYTF
TGTGCCAGCAGCGTAGGGGAGAGTCCTAACTATGGCTACACCTTC
>.|TRBV4-3|13|TRBJ2-2|.
CASSQDYGRELFF
TGCGCCAGCAGCCAGGACTATGGCCGGGAGCTGTTTTTT
>.|TRBV5-1|15|TRBJ2-3|TRBD2
CASSPGLADTDTQYF
TGCGCCAGCAGCCCGGGACTAGCGGACACAGATACGCAGTATTTT
>once|TRBV7-9|14|TRBJ2-1|TRBD2
CASSYSGEDNEQFF
TGTGCCAGCAGCTATAGCGGGGAGGACAATGAGCAGTTCTTC
>.|TRBV9|16|TRBJ1-2|.
CASSPTAGSLNYGYTF
TGTGCCAGCAGCCCGACCGCGGGATCCCTTAACTATGGCTACACCTTC
>.|TRBV20-1|11|TRBJ2-5|.
CSAGMRLTQYF
TGCAGTGCCGGCATGAGGTTGACCCAGTACTTC
>.|TRBV15|15|TRBJ2-5|TRBD2
CATSRDRAGAETQYF
TGTGCCACCAGCAGAGATAGGGCGGGAGCAGAGACCCAGTACTTC
>.|TRBV30|11|TRBJ2-2|.
CAWGFTGELFF
TGTGCCTGGGGCTTCACCGGGGAGCTGTTTTTT
>.|TRBV14|15|TRBJ2-1|TRBD2
CASSQGLAGIREQFF
TGTGCCAGCAGCCAAGGACTAGCGGGAATCCGTGAGCAGTTCTTC
>.|TRBV7-8|20|TRBJ2-3|TRBD2
CASSLDVAGGLPSSTDTQYF
TGTGCCAGCAGCTTAGACGTTGCGGGAGGGCTGCCTTCTAGCACAGATACGCAGTATTTT
>.|TRBV7-6|17|TRBJ2-3|TRBD2
CASSVGLAGGRFDTQYF
TGTGCCAGCAGCGTCGGACTAGCGGGAGGGAGATTTGATACGCAGTATTTT
>.|TRBV15|16|TRBJ2-1|.
CATSRDLATSYNEQFF
TGTGCCACCAGCAGAGATCTAGCGACCTCCTACAATGAGCAGTTCTTC
>.|TRBV7-2|12|TRBJ1-2|TRBD1
CASSMTGDGYTF
TGTGCCAGCAGCATGACAGGGGATGGCTACACCTTC
>few|TRBV11-2|14|TRBJ2-1|TRBD2
CASSLGLAGDEQFF
TGTGCCAGCAGCCTGGGACTAGCGGGAGATGAGCAGTTCTTC
>.|TRBV5-4|14|TRBJ2-7|.
CASSHTGTLYEQYF
TGTGCCAGCAGCCACACCGGGACTCTATACGAGCAGTACTTC
>.|TRBV12-2|16|TRBJ2-7|.
CASRLAWPSGGGEQYF
TGTGCAAGTCGCTTAGCATGGCCGTCGGGAGGGGGCGAGCAGTACTTC
>.|TRBV7-2|12|TRBJ2-7|.
CASSRLAYEQYF
TGTGCCAGCAGCCGCCTAGCGTACGAGCAGTACTTC
>.|TRBV4-2|14|TRBJ2-7|TRBD1
CASSRDRGVYEQYF
TGTGCCAGCAGCCGGGACAGGGGGGTTTACGAGCAGTACTTC
>.|TRBV5-4|14|TRBJ2-2|TRBD2
CASHRDYYTGELFF
TGTGCCAGCCACCGGGACTACTACACCGGGGAGCTGTTTTTT
>.|TRBV5-1|19|TRBJ1-1|TRBD1
CASSSGTGGGRPMNTEAFF
TGCGCCAGCAGCTCCGGGACAGGGGGCGGTAGGCCCATGAACACTGAAGCTTTCTTT
>.|TRBV29-1|15|TRBJ2-7|TRBD1
CSVGGTGGSLYEQYF
TGCAGCGTCGGGGGGACAGGGGGAAGTTTATACGAGCAGTACTTC
>.|TRBV9|15|TRBJ2-1|.
CASSVGGGGYNEQFF
TGTGCCAGCAGCGTAGGTGGAGGCGGGTACAATGAGCAGTTCTTC
>.|TRBV19|13|TRBJ1-1|.
CASSIFGQPEAFF
TGTGCCAGTAGTATCTTTGGACAGCCAGAAGCTTTCTTT
>few|TRBV5-8|13|TRBJ1-1|.
CASSLADDTEAFF
TGTGCCAGCAGCTTGGCGGATGACACTGAAGCTTTCTTT
>.|TRBV29-1|11|TRBJ2-7|.
CSVVDPSEQYF
TGCAGCGTCGTGGACCCTTCTGAGCAGTACTTC
>.|TRBV6-4|15|TRBJ2-3|.
CASSDGDSPTDTQYF
TGTGCCAGCAGTGACGGAGACAGTCCCACAGATACGCAGTATTTT
>once|TRBV6-1|13|TRBJ2-1|TRBD2
CASRGLAGFEQFF
TGTGCCAGCAGAGGACTAGCGGGATTTGAGCAGTTCTTC
>.|TRBV9|13|TRBJ1-3|.
CASSAGQGNTIYF
TGTGCCAGCAGCGCTGGACAGGGAAACACCATATATTTT
>.|TRBV18|16|TRBJ2-3|TRBD2
CASSPRLAGDTDTQYF
TGTGCCAGCTCACCCAGACTAGCGGGAGACACAGATACGCAGTATTTT
>many|TRBV6-6|16|TRBJ1-1|.
CASSYSSGGRGTEAFF
TGTGCCAGCAGTTACTCGAGTGGGGGTCGGGGCACTGAAGCTTTCTTT
>.|TRBV27|16|TRBJ2-2|TRBD2
CASSPSSGGHTGELFF
TGTGCCAGCAGTCCGTCTAGCGGGGGGCACACCGGGGAGCTGTTTTTT
>few|TRBV28|13|TRBJ2-2|.
CASRELNTGELFF
TGTGCCAGCAGGGAATTGAACACCGGGGAGCTGTTTTTT
>.|TRBV9|15|TRBJ1-2|.
CASSVSGAINYGYTF
TGTGCCAGCAGCGTTTCAGGGGCTATTAACTATGGCTACACCTTC
>.|TRBV5-1|15|TRBJ2-7|.
CASSLDRESSYEQYF
TGCGCCAGCAGCTTGGACAGGGAAAGCTCCTACGAGCAGTACTTC
>.|TRBV11-3|14|TRBJ2-5|.
CASSSGPEGETQYF
TGTGCCAGCAGCTCCGGGCCGGAGGGGGAGACCCAGTACTTC
>.|TRBV10-3|13|TRBJ2-2|.
CAISYSGTGELFF
TGTGCCATCAGTTATAGTGGCACCGGGGAGCTGTTTTTT
>once|TRBV28|20|TRBJ1-5|TRBD1
CASSFFKGILTGRVNQPQHF
TGTGCCAGCAGTTTCTTTAAGGGGATTTTGACAGGGAGGGTAAATCAGCCCCAGCATTTT
>.|TRBV15|17|TRBJ1-1|TRBD1
CATSRPDGDRKNTEAFF
TGTGCCACCAGCAGACCCGACGGGGACAGGAAGAACACTGAAGCTTTCTTT
>.|TRBV4-1|15|TRBJ1-2|.
CASSRTDQGPYGYTF
TGCGCCAGCAGCCGAACGGACCAGGGGCCCTATGGCTACACCTTC
>.|TRBV7-2|15|TRBJ1-1|.
CASSLLPVRNTEAFF
TGTGCCAGCAGCTTGCTACCAGTTAGAAACACTGAAGCTTTCTTT
>.|TRBV4-1|15|TRBJ1-4|.
CASTPDRGSNEKLFF
TGCGCCAGCACCCCGGATCGGGGGTCTAATGAAAAACTGTTTTTT